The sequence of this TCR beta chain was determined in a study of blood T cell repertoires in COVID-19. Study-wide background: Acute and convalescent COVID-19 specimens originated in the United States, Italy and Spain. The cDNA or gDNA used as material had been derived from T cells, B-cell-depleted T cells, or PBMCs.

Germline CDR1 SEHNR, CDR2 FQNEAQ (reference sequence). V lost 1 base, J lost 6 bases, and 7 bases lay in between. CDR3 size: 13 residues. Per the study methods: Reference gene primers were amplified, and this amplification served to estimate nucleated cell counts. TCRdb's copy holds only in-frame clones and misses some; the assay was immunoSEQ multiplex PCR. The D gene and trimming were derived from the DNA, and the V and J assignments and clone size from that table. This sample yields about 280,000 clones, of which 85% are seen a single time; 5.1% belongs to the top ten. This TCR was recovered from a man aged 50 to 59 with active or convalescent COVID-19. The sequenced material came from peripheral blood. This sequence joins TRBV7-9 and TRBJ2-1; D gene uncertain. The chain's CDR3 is CASSLVVLNEQFF. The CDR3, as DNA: TGTGCCAGCAGCTTAGTCGTACTCAATGAGCAGTTCTTC.